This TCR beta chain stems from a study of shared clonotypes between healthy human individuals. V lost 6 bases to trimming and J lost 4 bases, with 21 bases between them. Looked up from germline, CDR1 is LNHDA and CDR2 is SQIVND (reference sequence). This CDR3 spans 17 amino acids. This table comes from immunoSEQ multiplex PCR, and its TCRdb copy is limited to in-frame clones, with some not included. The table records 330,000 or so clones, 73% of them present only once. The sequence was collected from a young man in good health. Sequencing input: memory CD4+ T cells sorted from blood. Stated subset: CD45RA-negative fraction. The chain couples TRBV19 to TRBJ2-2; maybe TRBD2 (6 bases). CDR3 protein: CASSSPGGSGLTGELFF. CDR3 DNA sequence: TGTGCCAGTAGCTCACCCGGGGGTAGCGGACTCACCGGGGAGCTGTTTTTT.